Below, 7 T cell receptor beta chains from the same sample are listed, as sequenced in a study of T cell responses to AZD1222 COVID-19 vaccine (dated by TCRdb to the early 2020s). The library was built by means of the immunoSEQ multiplex PCR assay. TCRdb took this table from immuneACCESS and kept in-frame rearrangements with V and J called. Such tables lack part of the clones; where checked against another copy, unresolved V genes explain under half of the gap, and the rest is unexplained. Within this sample are some 130,000 clones, with 70% to 90% of them counted one time only. The top ten hold approximately 20% of the sample. This specimen's time point label, interpreted: baseline before first vaccination. The starting material was peripheral blood, obtained on day 0 of AZD1222 vaccination. The receptors originated from an adult in good health.

The V and J genes are TRBV9 and TRBJ1-3; D perhaps matches TRBD1 (6 bases). From germline, CDR1 is SGDLS and CDR2 YYNGEE. CDR3 length: 15 residues. With 0 bases removed from V and 4 bases from J, the gap between germline ends came to 11 bases. The CDR3 loop reads CASSVATGSGNTIYF. The CDR3 nucleotides are TGTGCCAGCAGCGTAGCTACAGGGTCGGGAAACACCATATATTTT.

This clone was counted only a few times. The genes are TRBV10-3 and TRBJ1-1; 8 bases align to TRBD1. With V trimmed by 8 bases and J by 1 base, 6 bases remained unmatched. The CDR3 length is 14 residues. Germline assignment: CDR1 ENHRY and CDR2 SYGVKD. The CDR3 DNA is TGTGCCATCGGGGGTACAGGGGGGAACACTGAAGCTTTCTTT. Translated, it gives CAIGGTGGNTEAFF.

CDR3 loop: CASRSQGAKNSPLHF. The CDR3 region has the DNA TGTGCCAGCAGGTCCCAAGGTGCAAAAAATTCACCCCTCCACTTT. This sequence joins TRBV28 and TRBJ1-6; D is uncertain. The CDR3 loop spans 15 amino acids. Trimming took off 6 bases at V and 7 bases at J, with 16 bases between the two ends. CDR1 is MDHEN and CDR2 is SYDVKM in the germline V gene.

The chain couples TRBV5-1 to TRBJ2-7, with 8 bases identical to TRBD1. Per germline, CDR1 SGHRS and CDR2 YFSETQ. The J segment lost 2 bases and the V segment lost 2 bases, leaving 6 bases of the junction unmatched. This CDR3 contains 15 residues. CDR3 loop: CASSFQTGAPYEQYF. The DNA of the CDR3 is TGCGCCAGCAGCTTTCAGACAGGGGCCCCCTACGAGCAGTACTTC.

The chain links TRBV18 to TRBJ1-2; weak D call: TRBD1 (5 bases). Per germline, CDR1 KGHSH and CDR2 LQKENI. Trimming cost V 0 bases and J 1 base, with 15 bases left between them. The CDR3 has 17 residues. CDR3 in DNA: TGTGCCAGCTCACCACCCCGGAAGGGTCAGGGTAACTATGGCTACACCTTC. Protein sequence: CASSPPRKGQGNYGYTF.

This clone was picked up one time. The rearrangement joins TRBV2 to TRBJ1-2; 7 positions match TRBD1. Germline-derived CDR1 and CDR2 are SNHLY and FYNNEI. Trimming took 6 bases from V and 8 from J; bases not matched to a gene: 15. CDR3 length: 15 residues. The DNA of the CDR3 is TGTGCCAGCAGCGGGGCTAGGGGGCGAATACTAGGCTACACCTTC. Encoded protein: CASSGARGRILGYTF.

The gene calls are TRBV28 and TRBJ1-4, with D maybe TRBD1 (5 bases). The CDR3 loop spans 16 amino acids. Trimming removed 2 bases at V and 8 bases at J, with 18 bases between. Germline CDR1 is MDHEN and CDR2 is SYDVKM. CDR3 in amino acids: CASSLVGRGQEEKLFF. The CDR3 DNA sequence: TGTGCCAGCAGTTTAGTGGGGAGGGGTCAAGAAGAAAAACTGTTTTTT.